The following is a T cell receptor (beta chain) sequence with its context. Its antigen is not known. The source of the sample is a study of CD8 T cells in ankylosing spondylitis. Libraries of TCR beta came from quantitative 5'-RACE with molecular barcodes. TCRdb re-analysed the 5' RACE reads in MiXCR, keeping a single row per CDR3 protein. Among just under 550,000 distinct CDR3 sequences listed, roughly 13% were seen once. Findings and caveats of the study: Seemingly characteristic of ankylosing spondylitis blood was a TCR beta motif consisting of several highly homologous variants. Disease-linked clones were CD8+ and relatively rare in peripheral blood. Some motif variants had been reported before (in reactive arthritis synovial fluid and blood). Reportedly, matched ankylosing spondylitis synovial fluid was significantly enriched for disease-linked clones.

After removal of 4 bases from V and 0 bases from J, the junction contained 6 bases not matched to a gene. This CDR3 is 18 amino acids long. In germline, CDR1 is KGHDR, CDR2 SFDVKD. Sequencing used blood, either unsorted or a sorted T cell fraction (not recorded which). The V and J genes are TRBV24-1 and TRBJ2-1; 12 nucleotides line up with TRBD2. The clonotype comes from a male donor with ankylosing spondylitis. The CDR3 nucleotides read TGTGCCACCAGTGACCCCACTAGCGGGGGGAGCTCCTACAATGAGCAGTTCTTC. Translated: CATSDPTSGGSSYNEQFF.